This T cell receptor beta chain emerged from a study of T cell repertoires in cytomegalovirus infection. TCRdb processed the reads anew with MiXCR; each CDR3 protein has one entry. In the table there are around 290,000 distinct CDR3 sequences, more than 20% of which are singletons. The germline V gene has CDR1 SNHLY and CDR2 FYNNEI. The CDR3 is 14 residues long. V lost 1 base and J 2 bases, leaving 9 bases between the germline ends. This receptor was obtained from a human donor in good health (CMV status not recorded). Some clones in this sample may be carry-over from other donors' samples. The chain has TRBV2 and TRBJ2-7; D perhaps matches TRBD1 (6 bases). The source material was PBMCs. CDR3 DNA: TGTGCCAGCAGTGAAGGGTACAGGGCCTACGAGCAGTACTTC. Encoded protein: CASSEGYRAYEQYF.